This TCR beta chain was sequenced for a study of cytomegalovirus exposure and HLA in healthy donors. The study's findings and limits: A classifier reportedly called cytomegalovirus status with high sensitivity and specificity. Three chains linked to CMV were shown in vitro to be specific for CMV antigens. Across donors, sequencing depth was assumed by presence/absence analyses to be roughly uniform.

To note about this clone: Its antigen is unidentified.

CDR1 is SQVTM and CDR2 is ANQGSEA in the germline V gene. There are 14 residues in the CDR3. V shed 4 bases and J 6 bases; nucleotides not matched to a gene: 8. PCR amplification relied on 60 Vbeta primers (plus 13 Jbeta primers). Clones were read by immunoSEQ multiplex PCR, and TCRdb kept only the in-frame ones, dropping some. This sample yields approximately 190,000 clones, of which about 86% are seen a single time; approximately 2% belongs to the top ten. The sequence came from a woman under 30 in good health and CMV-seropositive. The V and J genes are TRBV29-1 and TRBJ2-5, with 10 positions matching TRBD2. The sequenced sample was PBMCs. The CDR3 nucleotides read TGCAGCGTTGGGGAGCGGGGGGGCTCGCAGACCCAGTACTTC. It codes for CSVGERGGSQTQYF.